This TCR beta chain comes out of a study of control samples from healthy donors and cancer patients (dated by TCRdb to the early 2020s). As concerns this clone: The antigen this receptor binds is unknown. Base qualities are not provided; no much larger clone lies one nucleotide away.

Libraries were made using the immunoSEQ multiplex PCR assay. TCRdb holds this immuneACCESS table with in-frame rearrangements only. Some clones are missing; in checked studies, unresolved V genes explain under half, and the rest has no known cause. Present in this sample are 150,000 to 200,000 clones, about 93% of which were seen just once. Over 1.1% of the sample is taken by the ten largest. CDR1 is given as ENHRY and CDR2 as SYGVKD, both from the germline V gene. Inclusive of the bounding cysteine and phenylalanine, the CDR3 is 13 residues long. The kept DNA is CDR3 alone, 39 bases in frame from the first base. Trimming at the junction amounts to 4 bases on V and 5 bases on J, and the germline ends lie 11 bases apart.

This receptor chain uses TRBV10-3 and TRBJ1-2, with TRBD1 perhaps the D gene, on 6 matching bases. The clonotype originates from a man aged 18 to 30 in good health. Sequenced: blood. The CDR3 here reads CAISVEGGYGYTF. The bases read TGTGCCATCAGTGTAGAGGGGGGATATGGCTACACCTTC.